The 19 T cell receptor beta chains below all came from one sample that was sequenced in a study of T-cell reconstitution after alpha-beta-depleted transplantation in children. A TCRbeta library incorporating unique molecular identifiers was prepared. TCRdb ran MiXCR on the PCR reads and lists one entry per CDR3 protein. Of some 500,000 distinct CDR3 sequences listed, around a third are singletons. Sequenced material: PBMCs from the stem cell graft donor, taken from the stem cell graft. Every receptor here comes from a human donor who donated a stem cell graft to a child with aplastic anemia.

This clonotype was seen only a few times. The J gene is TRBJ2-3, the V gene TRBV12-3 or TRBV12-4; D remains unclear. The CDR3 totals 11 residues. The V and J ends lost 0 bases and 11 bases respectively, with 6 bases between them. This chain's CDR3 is CASSLAPRQYF. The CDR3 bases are TGTGCCAGCAGTTTAGCGCCCCGGCAGTATTTT.

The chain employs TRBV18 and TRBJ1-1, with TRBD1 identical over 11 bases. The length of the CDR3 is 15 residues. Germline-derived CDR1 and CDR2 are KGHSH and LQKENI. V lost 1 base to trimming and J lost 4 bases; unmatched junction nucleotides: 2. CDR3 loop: CASSPLGTGGTEAFF. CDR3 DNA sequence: TGTGCCAGCTCACCACTGGGGACAGGGGGCACTGAAGCTTTCTTT.

The chain's CDR3 is CASSPSTGSNQPQHF. CDR3 DNA: TGCGCCAGCAGCCCCTCGACAGGGAGCAATCAGCCCCAGCATTTT. This chain links TRBV4-1 with TRBJ1-5; 7 bases map to TRBD1. The CDR3 is made up of 15 amino acids. CDR1 and CDR2 (germline): MGHRA, YSYEKL. V trimming: 4 bases; J trimming: 1 base; junction bases outside the gene matches: 4.

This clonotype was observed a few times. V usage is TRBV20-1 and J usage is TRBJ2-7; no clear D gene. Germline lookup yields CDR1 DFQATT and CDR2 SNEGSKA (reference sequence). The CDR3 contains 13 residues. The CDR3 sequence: CSPYGRVVAEQYF. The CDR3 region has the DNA TGCAGCCCCTATGGACGTGTGGTTGCCGAGCAGTACTTC.

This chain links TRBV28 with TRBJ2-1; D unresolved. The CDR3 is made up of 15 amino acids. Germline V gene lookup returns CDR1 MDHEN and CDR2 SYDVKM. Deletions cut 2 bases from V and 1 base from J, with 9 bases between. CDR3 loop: CASSLSRPSYNEQFF. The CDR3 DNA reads TGTGCCAGCAGTTTAAGCAGGCCGTCCTACAATGAGCAGTTCTTC.

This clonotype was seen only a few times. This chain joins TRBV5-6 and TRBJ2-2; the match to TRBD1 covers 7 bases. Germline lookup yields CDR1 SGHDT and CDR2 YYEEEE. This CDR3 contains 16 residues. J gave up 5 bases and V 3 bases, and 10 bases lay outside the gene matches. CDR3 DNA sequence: TGTGCCAGCAGCTGGATGACAGGGCGAGGTACCGGGGAGCTGTTTTTT. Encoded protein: CASSWMTGRGTGELFF.

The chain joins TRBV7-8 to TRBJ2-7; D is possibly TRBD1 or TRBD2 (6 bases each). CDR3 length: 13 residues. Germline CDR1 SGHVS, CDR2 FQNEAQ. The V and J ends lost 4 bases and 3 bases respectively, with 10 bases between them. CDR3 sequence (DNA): TGTGCCAGCAGCTCTCGGGGGCGCTACGAGCAGTACGTC. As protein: CASSSRGRYEQYV.

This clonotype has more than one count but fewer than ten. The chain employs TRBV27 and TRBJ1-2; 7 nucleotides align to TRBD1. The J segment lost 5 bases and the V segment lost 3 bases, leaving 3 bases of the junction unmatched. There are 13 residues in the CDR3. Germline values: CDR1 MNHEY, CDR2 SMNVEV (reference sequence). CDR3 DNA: TGTGCCAGCAGTTTTAGGGGGCTGTATGGCTACACCTTC. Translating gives CASSFRGLYGYTF.

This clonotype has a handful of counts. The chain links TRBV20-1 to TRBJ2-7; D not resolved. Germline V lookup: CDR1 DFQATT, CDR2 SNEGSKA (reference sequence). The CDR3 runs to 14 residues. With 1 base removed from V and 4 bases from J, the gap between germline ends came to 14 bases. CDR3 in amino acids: CSARGLTDPYEQYF. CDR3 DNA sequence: TGCAGTGCTAGAGGCCTCACGGATCCTTACGAGCAGTACTTC.

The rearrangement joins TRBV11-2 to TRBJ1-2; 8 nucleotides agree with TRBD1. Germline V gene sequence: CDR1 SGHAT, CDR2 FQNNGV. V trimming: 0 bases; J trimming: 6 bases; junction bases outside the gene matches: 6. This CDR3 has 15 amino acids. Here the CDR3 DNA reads TGTGCCAGCAGCTTAGAAGCAGGGGGCGGCGATGGCTACACCTTC. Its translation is CASSLEAGGGDGYTF.

This chain's CDR3 is CASRWTGSNEKLFF. CDR3 DNA: TGTGCCAGCAGATGGACAGGGTCTAATGAAAAACTGTTTTTT. V is TRBV12-3 or TRBV12-4 and J is TRBJ1-4; TRBD1 matches at 8 bases. With 6 bases clipped from V and 3 bases from J, the junction kept 3 bases outside the gene matches. CDR3 length: 14 amino acids.

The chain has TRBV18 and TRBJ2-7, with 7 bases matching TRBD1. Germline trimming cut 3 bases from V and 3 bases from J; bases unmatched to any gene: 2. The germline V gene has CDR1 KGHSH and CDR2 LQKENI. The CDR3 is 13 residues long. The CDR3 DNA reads TGTGCCAGCTCACCCGACAGGGACTACGAGCAGTACGTC. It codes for CASSPDRDYEQYV.

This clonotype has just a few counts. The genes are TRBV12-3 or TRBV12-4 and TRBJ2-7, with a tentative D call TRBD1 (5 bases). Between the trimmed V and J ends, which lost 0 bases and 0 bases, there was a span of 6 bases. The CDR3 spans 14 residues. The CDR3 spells CASSLAGHSYEQYF. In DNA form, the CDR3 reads TGTGCCAGCAGTTTAGCCGGACACTCCTACGAGCAGTACTTC.

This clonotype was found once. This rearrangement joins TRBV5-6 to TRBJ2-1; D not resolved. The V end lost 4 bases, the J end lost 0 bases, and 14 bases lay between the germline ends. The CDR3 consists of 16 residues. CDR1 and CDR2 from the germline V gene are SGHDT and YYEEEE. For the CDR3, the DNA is TGTGCCAGCAGCCCGAGAGCGAGAAGCTCCTACAATGAGCAGTTCTTC. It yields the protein CASSPRARSSYNEQFF.

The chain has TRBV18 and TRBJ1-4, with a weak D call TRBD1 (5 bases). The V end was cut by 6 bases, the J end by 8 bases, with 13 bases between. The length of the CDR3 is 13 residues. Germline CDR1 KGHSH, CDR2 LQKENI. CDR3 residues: CASSLRDREKLFF. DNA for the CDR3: TGTGCCAGCTCGCTCCGGGACCGAGAAAAACTGTTTTTT.

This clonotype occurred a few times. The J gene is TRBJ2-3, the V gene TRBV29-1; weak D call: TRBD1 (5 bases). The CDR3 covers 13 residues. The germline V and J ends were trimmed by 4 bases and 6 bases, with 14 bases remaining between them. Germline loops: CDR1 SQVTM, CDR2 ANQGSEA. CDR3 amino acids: CSVVGRDGDTQYF. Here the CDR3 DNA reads TGCAGCGTTGTTGGCAGGGATGGCGATACGCAGTATTTT.

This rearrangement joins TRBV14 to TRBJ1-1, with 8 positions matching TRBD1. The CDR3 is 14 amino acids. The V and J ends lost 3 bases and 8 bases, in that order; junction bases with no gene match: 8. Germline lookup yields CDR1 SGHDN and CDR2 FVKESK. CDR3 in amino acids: CASSHGQGWSEAFF. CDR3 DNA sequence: TGTGCCAGCAGCCACGGACAGGGATGGTCCGAAGCTTTCTTT.

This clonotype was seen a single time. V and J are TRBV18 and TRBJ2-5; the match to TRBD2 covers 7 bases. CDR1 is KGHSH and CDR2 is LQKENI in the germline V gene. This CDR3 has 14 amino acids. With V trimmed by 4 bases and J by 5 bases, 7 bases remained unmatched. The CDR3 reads CASSRVAGGETQYF. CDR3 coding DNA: TGTGCCAGCTCACGAGTAGCGGGCGGCGAGACCCAGTACTTC.

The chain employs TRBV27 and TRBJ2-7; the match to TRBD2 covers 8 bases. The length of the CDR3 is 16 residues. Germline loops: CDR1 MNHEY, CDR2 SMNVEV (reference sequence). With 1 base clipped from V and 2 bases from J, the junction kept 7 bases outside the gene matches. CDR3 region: CASSLWSGSRTYEQYF. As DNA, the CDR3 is TGTGCCAGCAGTTTATGGAGCGGGAGTAGGACCTACGAGCAGTACTTC.